This TCR beta chain came from a study of vaccination effects on CD4 cells after COVID-19. Study as a whole: Expansion of antigen-specific CD4+ T cells with viral peptide pools was carried out by the ViraFEST assay before sequencing. Participants completed two doses of the BNT162b2 or mRNA-1273 vaccine. Culturing of 1.5 million to 2.5 million PBMC per well took place with roughly 10 IU/ml IL-2 and 9.5 to 10 ug/ml peptides.

The repertoire was sequenced with immunoSEQ multiplex PCR; TCRdb's copy has only in-frame clones and lacks some. The data show about 76,000 clones, 77% seen once. V shed 4 bases and J 6 bases; nucleotides not matched to a gene: 6. Germline V gene lookup returns CDR1 SGHRS and CDR2 YFSETQ. The CDR3 spans 13 residues. Scientists isolated CD4+ T cells after an approximately 10-day culture period ended. Nobody among the vaccine recipients had prior SARS-CoV-2 infection (nucleocapsid antibodies were negative). Details on this clone: The antigen is not known.

The receptor's source is a human donor who received a COVID-19 vaccine. V usage is TRBV5-1 and J usage is TRBJ1-1, with 7 bases identical to TRBD1. Specimen: CD4+ T cells from PBMCs cultured without peptide, collected before COVID-19 vaccination. In DNA, the CDR3 is TGCGCCAGCAGCGTTGACAGGGAGGCTGAAGCTTTCTTT. Translated: CASSVDREAEAFF.